What follows are 25 T cell receptor beta chains derived from one specimen sequenced in a study of OX40 agonist ivuxolimab in advanced cancers. The repertoire was sequenced with immunoSEQ multiplex PCR; TCRdb's copy has only in-frame clones and lacks some. The sample carries 70,000 to 95,000 clones, roughly 94% recorded once. Sequenced material: CD4+ or CD8+ T cells sorted from blood, taken in a trial of the OX40 agonist ivuxolimab. Receptors were obtained from an adult with an advanced solid tumor such as melanoma, head and neck, liver or kidney cancer.

The rearrangement joins TRBV6-5 to TRBJ2-1; tentatively, D is TRBD1 or TRBD2 (5 bases each). This CDR3 has 15 amino acids. The V gene lost 2 bases and the J gene lost 2 bases, with 10 bases spanning the gap. Germline V gives CDR1 MNHEY, CDR2 SVGAGI. The CDR3 spells CASSYQGAAYNEQFF. CDR3 DNA sequence: TGTGCCAGCAGTTACCAGGGAGCGGCCTACAATGAGCAGTTCTTC.

The chain links TRBV18 to TRBJ2-1, with TRBD2 identical over 14 bases. This CDR3 is built from 18 residues. Germline values: CDR1 KGHSH, CDR2 LQKENI. Trimming at V came to 0 bases and at J to 8 bases, leaving 9 bases not matched to a gene. CDR3 loop: CASSPPGLAGVLWDEQFF. Here the CDR3 DNA reads TGTGCCAGCTCACCACCGGGACTAGCGGGAGTGTTATGGGATGAGCAGTTCTTC.

The J gene is TRBJ1-2, the V gene TRBV9; no definite D call. V lost 4 bases, J lost 6 bases, and 13 bases lay in between. CDR3 length: 13 residues. Germline V gives CDR1 SGDLS, CDR2 YYNGEE. CDR3 DNA sequence: TGTGCCAGCAGCTCCACCTGGGCGGATGGCTACACCTTC. This encodes CASSSTWADGYTF.

The rearrangement links TRBV7-6 to TRBJ1-5; D gene uncertain. The V end was cut by 3 bases, the J end by 2 bases, with 5 bases between. The CDR3 is made up of 13 amino acids. The germline gives CDR1 SGHVS, CDR2 FNYEAQ. Here the CDR3 DNA reads TGTGCCAGCAGCTTGAGGGGCAATCAGCCCCAGCATTTT. Protein: CASSLRGNQPQHF. Looking up the rest from reference TRBV7-6 and TRBJ1-5 gives the full variable domain: GAGVSQSPRYKVTKRGQDVALRCDPISGHVSLYWYRQALGQGPEFLTYFNYEAQQDKSGLPNDRFSAERPEGSISTLTIQRTEQRDSAMYRCASSLRGNQPQHFGDGTRLSIL.

CDR3 in DNA: TGTGCCAGCAGTCACAGGGTTAAGAACACTGAAGCTTTCTTT. Amino acid sequence: CASSHRVKNTEAFF. V usage is TRBV2 and J usage is TRBJ1-1; tentatively, D is TRBD1 (6 bases). The length of the CDR3 is 14 residues. V lost 5 bases and J 1 base, leaving 11 bases between the germline ends. Germline loops: CDR1 SNHLY, CDR2 FYNNEI.

This chain links TRBV2 with TRBJ1-5; possible D gene TRBD1, 6 bases. The CDR3 runs 14 residues. Germline V gene sequence: CDR1 SNHLY, CDR2 FYNNEI. Trimming left V 4 bases short and J 0 bases short, with 7 bases between. CDR3: CASSAGVSNQPQHF. CDR3 bases: TGTGCCAGCAGTGCAGGGGTTAGCAATCAGCCCCAGCATTTT. Combining the CDR3 with reference TRBV2 and TRBJ1-5 gives the whole variable domain EPEVTQTPSHQVTQMGQEVILRCVPISNHLYFYWYRQILGQKVEFLVSFYNNEISEKSEIFDDQFSVERPDGSNFTLKIRSTKLEDSAMYFCASSAGVSNQPQHFGDGTRLSIL.

V is TRBV29-1 and J is TRBJ2-1, with 11 bases fitting TRBD2. CDR1 SQVTM and CDR2 ANQGSEA come from the germline V gene. The CDR3 contains 13 residues. With 4 bases clipped from V and 4 bases from J, the junction kept 0 bases outside the gene matches. CDR3 nucleotides: TGCAGCGTTGTAGCGGGAGGGTACAATGAGCAGTTCTTC. It yields the protein CSVVAGGYNEQFF.

The chain links TRBV9 to TRBJ2-1, with D possibly being TRBD1 or TRBD2 (5 bases each). V lost 0 bases and J lost 3, with 10 bases in between. CDR3 size: 15 residues. Germline V gene sequence: CDR1 SGDLS, CDR2 YYNGEE. The CDR3 spells CASSVVGAGYNEQFF. CDR3 sequence (DNA): TGTGCCAGCAGCGTAGTAGGGGCGGGCTACAATGAGCAGTTCTTC. Full variable domain (remainder filled in from reference TRBV9 and TRBJ2-1): DSGVTQTPKHLITATGQRVTLRCSPRSGDLSVYWYQQSLDQGLQFLIQYYNGEERAKGNILERFSAQQFPDLHSELNLSSLELGDSALYFCASSVVGAGYNEQFFGPGTRLTVL.

The chain joins TRBV2 to TRBJ2-6; D unresolved. Germline CDR1 reads SNHLY; CDR2 reads FYNNEI. V was pared by 1 base and J by 0 bases, with 10 bases between. This CDR3 has 17 residues. CDR3 protein: CASSEGMRYSGANVLTF. CDR3 coding DNA: TGTGCCAGCAGTGAAGGGATGCGCTACTCTGGGGCCAACGTCCTGACTTTC.

The chain links TRBV19 to TRBJ1-5; maybe TRBD1 (5 bases). There are 14 residues in the CDR3. Looked up from germline, CDR1 is LNHDA and CDR2 is SQIVND (reference sequence). V was shortened by 7 bases and J by 4 bases, with 14 bases between the two germline ends. CDR3 residues: CASTQTGGNQPQHF. In nucleotides, the CDR3 is TGTGCCAGTACCCAAACCGGGGGGAATCAGCCCCAGCATTTT. Full variable domain (remainder filled in from reference TRBV19 and TRBJ1-5): DGGITQSPKYLFRKEGQNVTLSCEQNLNHDAMYWYRQDPGQGLRLIYYSQIVNDFQKGDIAEGYSVSREKKESFPLTVTSAQKNPTAFYLCASTQTGGNQPQHFGDGTRLSIL.

The chain couples TRBV10-3 to TRBJ2-7; TRBD1 matches 7 bases. Germline V gene data show CDR1 as ENHRY and CDR2 as SYGVKD. CDR3 size: 14 residues. J lost 3 bases, V lost 2 bases, and 4 bases had no gene match. Here the CDR3 DNA reads TGTGCCATCAGTGAGGGACAGGTACTCTACGAGCAGTACTTC. Amino acid sequence: CAISEGQVLYEQYF.

J is TRBJ2-1 and V is TRBV6-6; 11 nucleotides line up with TRBD2. Trimming at V came to 8 bases and at J to 5 bases, leaving 2 bases not matched to a gene. Germline V gene data show CDR1 as MNHNY and CDR2 as SVGAGI (reference sequence). The CDR3 has 13 amino acids. CDR3 sequence reads: CASAGLADNEQFF. DNA of the CDR3: TGTGCCAGCGCGGGACTAGCGGACAATGAGCAGTTCTTC.

V is TRBV7-9 and J is TRBJ2-7; D uncertain. V was shortened by 2 bases and J by 0 bases, with 5 bases between the two germline ends. The CDR3 consists of 13 residues. Germline lookup yields CDR1 SEHNR and CDR2 FQNEAQ (reference sequence). The CDR3 region is CASSLTASYEQYF. In DNA, the CDR3 is TGTGCCAGCAGCTTAACGGCCTCCTACGAGCAGTACTTC.

This chain links TRBV28 with TRBJ2-7, with 7 bases identical to TRBD1. Germline V CDR1 and CDR2: MDHEN, SYDVKM. The CDR3 is 12 residues long. V shed 8 bases and J 4 bases; nucleotides not matched to a gene: 5. Here the CDR3 DNA reads TGTGCCAGCGGACAGGTGATATACGAGCAGTACTTC. This codes for CASGQVIYEQYF.

V gene TRBV7-9 combines with J gene TRBJ2-3, with a possible D match to TRBD1 (7 bases). V lost 10 bases, J lost 3 bases, and 17 bases lay in between. The CDR3 has 14 amino acids. Per the germline V gene, CDR1 is SEHNR and CDR2 is FQNEAQ (reference sequence). CDR3 DNA: TGTGCCACTACGGGCAGGGGGGAGACAGATACGCAGTATTTT. It translates to CATTGRGETDTQYF.

The rearrangement links TRBV7-9 to TRBJ2-5; 9 nucleotides agree with TRBD2. There are 15 residues in the CDR3. The ends lost 3 bases at V and 4 bases at J; junction bases unmatched: 6. Germline CDR1 is SEHNR and CDR2 is FQNEAQ (reference sequence). The CDR3 coding sequence is TGTGCCAGCAGCTTTGCGGGAGGGCCCGGAGAGACCCAGTACTTC. It translates to CASSFAGGPGETQYF.

This chain links TRBV7-2 with TRBJ2-3; the match to TRBD2 covers 11 bases. The CDR3 covers 19 residues. The ends lost 5 bases at V and 1 base at J; junction bases unmatched: 14. Germline loops: CDR1 SGHTA, CDR2 FQGNSA. The CDR3 sequence: CASSARLAGTLDGTDTQYF. As DNA, the CDR3 is TGTGCCAGCAGCGCCCGACTAGCGGGGACTCTCGATGGCACAGATACGCAGTATTTT.

This clone was seen many times. This sequence joins TRBV18 and TRBJ1-1, with D unresolved. Between the trimmed V and J ends, which lost 1 base and 1 base, there was a span of 1 base. Germline V gene lookup returns CDR1 KGHSH and CDR2 LQKENI. This CDR3 comprises 12 residues. CDR3 sequence: CASSPQNTEAFF. The CDR3 DNA is TGTGCCAGCTCACCACAGAACACTGAAGCTTTCTTT.

V gene TRBV7-7 combines with J gene TRBJ2-2; either TRBD1 or TRBD2 may supply D (5 bases each). Germline assignment: CDR1 SSHAT and CDR2 FNYEAQ (reference sequence). Trimming cost V 4 bases and J 2 bases, with 11 bases left between them. This CDR3 contains 15 residues. The DNA for the CDR3 is TGTGCCAGCAGCTCGGGACCCACTAACACCGGGGAGCTGTTTTTT. Its protein is CASSSGPTNTGELFF.

This clone appeared a single time. The same CDR3 arises from other DNA sequences in this sample as well. The chain joins TRBV27 to TRBJ1-2; 9 nucleotides match TRBD1. The CDR3 is 13 residues long. Germline-derived CDR1 and CDR2 are MNHEY and SMNVEV (reference sequence). V lost 6 bases, J lost 4 bases, and 3 bases stayed unmatched. The CDR3 is CASSPGQGYGYTF. CDR3 bases: TGTGCCAGCAGCCCGGGACAGGGCTATGGCTACACCTTC.

V gene TRBV7-2 combines with J gene TRBJ2-3, with TRBD2 matching 12 bases. This CDR3 spans 17 amino acids. J lost 0 bases, V lost 4 bases, and 5 bases had no gene match. Germline values: CDR1 SGHTA, CDR2 FQGNSA. This CDR3 is CASSSRLAGASTDTQYF. CDR3 in DNA: TGTGCCAGCAGCTCGAGACTAGCGGGAGCTAGCACAGATACGCAGTATTTT.

The V call is TRBV2, the J call TRBJ2-1, with 8 bases aligning to TRBD2. Trimming removed 6 bases from V and 0 bases from J; junction bases left unmatched: 4. The length of the CDR3 is 15 residues. Germline-derived CDR1 and CDR2 are SNHLY and FYNNEI. CDR3 sequence (DNA): TGTGCCAGCAGGCAGACTAGCGCCTCCTACAATGAGCAGTTCTTC. It encodes CASRQTSASYNEQFF.

The chain couples TRBV30 to TRBJ1-1; D unresolved. The CDR3 is 14 residues long. Trimming removed 0 bases at V and 11 bases at J, with 19 bases between. CDR1 GTSNPN and CDR2 SVGIG come from the germline V gene (reference sequence). CDR3 DNA: TGTGCCTGGAGTGTTAGTCCAGGAGAAACGATGGCTTTCTTT. Translating it yields CAWSVSPGETMAFF. Using reference TRBV30 and TRBJ1-1 for the parts outside the CDR3, the full variable domain is SQTIHQWPATLVQPVGSPLSLECTVEGTSNPNLYWYRQAAGRGLQLLFYSVGIGQISSEVPQNLSASRPQDRQFILSSKKLLLSDSGFYLCAWSVSPGETMAFFGQGTRLTVV.

This chain joins TRBV2 and TRBJ1-2; tentatively, D is TRBD1 (5 bases). V lost 2 bases, J lost 3 bases, and 7 bases lay in between. Germline V gene sequence: CDR1 SNHLY, CDR2 FYNNEI. The CDR3 spans 13 residues. CDR3 bases: TGTGCCAGCAGTGAAAGGGGCGACTATGGCTACACCTTC. Its translation: CASSERGDYGYTF.

The genes are TRBV30 and TRBJ1-2, with TRBD1 matching over 9 bases. V lost 6 bases, J lost 2 bases, and 7 bases stayed unmatched. This CDR3 has 14 residues. Looked up from germline, CDR1 is GTSNPN and CDR2 is SVGIG (reference sequence). The CDR3 loop reads CACPGQGRNYGYTF. CDR3 DNA sequence: TGTGCCTGCCCGGGACAGGGAAGGAACTATGGCTACACCTTC.